This T cell receptor beta chain was sequenced for a study of breast tumors, draining lymph nodes, adjacent tissues. Looked up from germline, CDR1 is DFQATT and CDR2 is SNEGSKA (reference sequence). With 1 base removed from V and 2 bases from J, the gap between germline ends came to 17 bases. The CDR3 runs 16 residues. Axillary draining lymph nodes of breast cancer patients supplied the node samples. TCRdb reprocessed the multiplex PCR reads via MiXCR and lists one record per CDR3 protein. The sample includes 100,000 to 150,000 distinct CDR3 sequences, 15% to 20% of them seen just once. Study conclusions and caveats: Most tumor T cells seemingly derive from lymph node, then expand in tumor. Compared with lymph nodes, tumors were less diverse; compared with nontumor tissue, more.

As regards this clonotype: The antigen remains unidentified.

The TCR was taken from a female donor with breast cancer. Some clones in this sample may be carry-over from other donors' samples. The rearrangement links TRBV20-1 to TRBJ1-1; D is possibly TRBD1 (5 bases). Material: axillary lymph node tissue. The CDR3 here is CSARVRFRGVNTEAFF. For the CDR3, the DNA is TGCAGTGCTAGAGTCCGATTTCGGGGGGTTAACACTGAAGCTTTCTTT.